This T cell receptor beta chain originates from a study of immune evolution from preneoplasia to lung adenocarcinoma. Study-wide results and limits: KRAS-mutant nodules had the highest T cell clonality.

The CDR3 runs 16 residues. The V segment lost 6 bases and the J segment 6 bases; nucleotides outside the gene matches: 16. Germline assignment: CDR1 SGHDN and CDR2 FVKESK. The protocol was immunoSEQ multiplex PCR, while the TCRdb copy is restricted to in-frame clones and leaves out a portion. Altogether about 14,000 clones are present, about 85% being singletons, with the ten largest covering approximately 3%. A word on this clone: The antigen is unknown.

Sequenced sample: FFPE lung adenocarcinoma in situ tissue. This receptor was identified in a donor at least 70 years old with lung adenocarcinoma. The V gene is TRBV14, the J gene TRBJ1-2, with 7 bases matching TRBD1. CDR3 residues: CASRDTRTGTADGYTF. For the CDR3, the DNA is TGTGCCAGCAGAGACACACGAACCGGGACAGCCGATGGCTACACCTTC.